A single sample gave rise to the 21 T cell receptor beta chains below, sequenced in a study of blood T cells in healthy people across ages. The use of a sample-barcoded 5' primer and a J-beta primer mix characterized a second PCR of roughly 7 to 11 cycles. From the 5' RACE reads, TCRdb called clonotypes with MiXCR, one entry per CDR3 protein. Seen here are 1.5 million to 2 million distinct CDR3 sequences, 28% observed once, and the top ten hold over 7%. Sequenced material: blood. These receptors all come from a young woman in good health.

The chain uses TRBV10-3 and TRBJ2-4, with D unresolved. The end of the DNA aligns better with TRBJ2-7, so the J call may be wrong. The germline V gene has CDR1 ENHRY and CDR2 SYGVKD. The CDR3 has 15 residues. CDR3 DNA: TGTGCCATCAGTGATCCCGGCAACTACCCAAACGAGCAGTACTTC. It specifies CAISDPGNYPNEQYF.

The gene calls are TRBV20-1 and TRBJ2-1; D is possibly TRBD2 (6 bases). This CDR3 contains 14 residues. Germline V gene lookup returns CDR1 DFQATT and CDR2 SNEGSKA (reference sequence). Trimming pared 4 bases from V and 4 bases from J, leaving 14 bases between. CDR3 DNA sequence: TGCAGTGCTAAGCGGGCCCAGTCATACAATGAGCAGTTCTTC. It codes for CSAKRAQSYNEQFF.

The J gene is TRBJ1-2, the V gene TRBV2; no clear D gene. Germline assignment: CDR1 SNHLY and CDR2 FYNNEI. This CDR3 contains 11 residues. The V end lost 8 bases, the J end lost 3 bases, and 7 bases lay between the germline ends. The CDR3 here is CASGGDYGYTF. DNA for the CDR3: TGTGCCAGCGGAGGAGACTATGGCTACACCTTC.

V usage is TRBV7-2 and J usage is TRBJ2-5; TRBD2 is a possible D gene (6 bases). This CDR3 region has 16 residues. Germline CDR1 SGHTA, CDR2 FQGNSA. V gave up 3 bases and J gave up 4 bases, with 18 bases separating them. Here the CDR3 reads CASSLGGPGLLETQYF. The CDR3 DNA follows: TGTGCCAGCAGCTTGGGAGGTCCGGGACTCTTAGAGACCCAGTACTTC.

The chain uses TRBV6-5 and TRBJ2-3; tentatively, D is TRBD2 (6 bases). Trimming shortened V by 10 bases and J by 3 bases, and 17 bases separated the two germline ends. CDR3 length: 14 residues. Germline V gives CDR1 MNHEY, CDR2 SVGAGI. CDR3 sequence reads: CATREGSGTDTQYF. DNA of the CDR3: TGTGCCACGCGCGAGGGGAGCGGGACAGATACGCAGTATTTT.

The chain links TRBV5-1 to TRBJ2-1, with a possible D match to TRBD2 (6 bases). CDR3 length equals 15 residues. The V gene's germline CDR1 is SGHRS and CDR2 YFSETQ. The ends were cut back, 2 bases at V and 6 bases at J, with 15 bases in the middle. The CDR3 is CASSFSTGVANEQFF. The CDR3 nucleotides are TGCGCCAGCAGCTTCTCAACGGGGGTGGCCAATGAGCAGTTCTTC.

The chain combines TRBV5-4 with TRBJ2-7; unclear D gene. V was clipped by 3 bases and J by 3 bases, with 13 bases between them. CDR1 is SGHNT, CDR2 YYREEE, per germline (reference sequence). This CDR3 has 14 residues. The CDR3 DNA sequence: TGTGCCAGCAGCTGGTTTGATAGCAACTACGAGCAGTACTTC. It codes for CASSWFDSNYEQYF.

The rearrangement joins TRBV5-1 to TRBJ2-5; 12 bases are shared with TRBD2. The germline gives CDR1 SGHRS, CDR2 YFSETQ. The V and J ends lost 1 base and 11 bases, in that order; junction bases with no gene match: 9. The CDR3 runs to 15 residues. CDR3 in DNA: TGCGCCAGCAGCTTGACTCTAGCGGGGGGGCGTGAGCAGTACTTC. Its translation is CASSLTLAGGREQYF.

The chain carries TRBV4-1 and TRBJ2-6; D perhaps matches TRBD1 (7 bases). Looked up from germline, CDR1 is MGHRA and CDR2 is YSYEKL. CDR3 length: 15 residues. Trimming shortened V by 4 bases and J by 7 bases, and 14 bases separated the two germline ends. In DNA, the CDR3 is TGCGCCAGCAGCCCGGAGGGGGCATTTGCCAACGTCCTGACTTTC. Translated: CASSPEGAFANVLTF.

In the case of this clonotype: Possible read error: a much larger clone is one base away. The chain uses TRBV2 and TRBJ2-3; D call uncertain. V was clipped by 4 bases and J by 0 bases, with 11 bases between them. The CDR3 spans 15 residues. CDR1 is SNHLY and CDR2 is FYNNEI in the germline V gene. The CDR3 DNA reads TGTGCCAGCAGTGCAAGCAGCTTAAGCACAGATACGCAGTATTTT. Translated, it gives CASSASSLSTDTQYF.

This clonotype was counted ten times or more. The chain recombines TRBV6-6 with TRBJ1-2; weak D call: TRBD1 (6 bases). The CDR3 runs to 13 residues. Trimming left V 10 bases short and J 8 bases short, with 20 bases between. The germline V gene has CDR1 MNHNY and CDR2 SVGAGI (reference sequence). CDR3 sequence: CATFGGKGKGYTF. The CDR3 region has the DNA TGTGCCACTTTTGGGGGCAAAGGGAAGGGCTACACCTTC.

On this clonotype itself: A much larger clone differs from this one at a single base, so this may be a read error. This chain connects TRBV28 to TRBJ2-7; TRBD1 is a possible D gene (5 bases). V was clipped by 6 bases and J by 0 bases, with 12 bases between them. CDR1 and CDR2 (germline): MDHEN, SYDVKM. The CDR3 totals 14 residues. The CDR3 loop is CASSLRGYSYEQYF. The CDR3 DNA is TGTGCCAGCAGCCTTAGGGGCTACTCCTACGAGCAGTACTTC.

The gene calls are TRBV12-3 or TRBV12-4 and TRBJ2-7; D gene ambiguous. This CDR3 has 15 amino acids. The V gene lost 2 bases and the J gene lost 7 bases, with 18 bases spanning the gap. CDR3 DNA sequence: TGTGCCAGCAGTTTAAGGGTCCAGGATAGCAATGAGCAGTACTTC. Translated, it gives CASSLRVQDSNEQYF.

This clonotype was seen at least ten times. The rearrangement uses TRBV7-3 and TRBJ2-7; D is undetermined. Germline lookup yields CDR1 SGHTA and CDR2 FQGTGA. The CDR3 runs to 14 residues. The ends were cut back, 5 bases at V and 0 bases at J, with 11 bases in the middle. DNA for the CDR3: TGTGCCAGCAGCCCCCGGGCGAGCTCCTACGAGCAGTACTTC. Its translation: CASSPRASSYEQYF.

J is TRBJ2-1 and V is TRBV12-3 or TRBV12-4, with TRBD2 matching 7 bases. The trim removed 6 bases at V and 6 bases at J, leaving 11 bases unmatched. The CDR3 is made up of 15 amino acids. The CDR3 protein is CASSTTSKVSNEQFF. For the CDR3, the DNA is TGTGCCAGCAGCACGACTAGCAAAGTATCCAATGAGCAGTTCTTC.

This clonotype showed up many times. The gene calls are TRBV29-1 and TRBJ2-5; no firm D call. The CDR3 length is 11 residues. The germline V gene encodes CDR1 SQVTM and CDR2 ANQGSEA. Trimming removed 7 bases at V and 0 bases at J, with 6 bases between. CDR3 in amino acids: CSASNQETQYF. The CDR3 nucleotides are TGCAGCGCAAGTAACCAAGAGACCCAGTACTTC.

The V and J genes are TRBV27 and TRBJ1-2; the D gene is possibly TRBD1 (5 bases). Trimming left V 4 bases short and J 2 bases short, with 17 bases between. Germline V gene lookup returns CDR1 MNHEY and CDR2 SMNVEV (reference sequence). This CDR3 has 16 amino acids. In DNA, the CDR3 is TGTGCCAGCAGTTCCTCCTCAGGGACGCTAAACTATGGCTACACCTTC. Translated, it gives CASSSSSGTLNYGYTF.

The chain has TRBV27 and TRBJ2-1, with D perhaps matching TRBD2 (5 bases). The CDR3 has 14 amino acids. Trimming removed 1 base from V and 9 bases from J, with 13 bases in between. The V gene's germline CDR1 is MNHEY and CDR2 SMNVEV (reference sequence). The CDR3 sequence: CASSLLTKEGEQFF. The CDR3 DNA follows: TGTGCCAGCAGTTTATTGACAAAAGAGGGTGAGCAGTTCTTC.

This clonotype has more than one count but fewer than ten. A much larger clonotype is one base distant, so this may be a read error. The V and J genes are TRBV27 and TRBJ1-2; possible D gene TRBD1, 6 bases. The V gene's germline CDR1 is MNHEY and CDR2 SMNVEV (reference sequence). V lost 4 bases and J lost 6, with 9 bases in between. This CDR3 spans 12 amino acids. CDR3 sequence: CASSSRDNGYTF. The CDR3 DNA reads TGTGCCAGCAGTTCCCGGGACAATGGCTACACCTTC.

V usage is TRBV6-2 or TRBV6-3 and J usage is TRBJ2-5, with D perhaps TRBD1 or TRBD2 (5 bases each). The CDR3 length is 15 residues. Germline CDR1 is MNHEY and CDR2 is SVGEGT. Trimming shortened V by 7 bases and J by 5 bases, and 20 bases separated the two germline ends. CDR3 DNA: TGTGCCAGCATGAGGGGCGGAGTCTCGGCGGAGACCCAGTACTTC. As protein: CASMRGGVSAETQYF.

The CDR3 here is CSAELAGGTSTDTQYF. The DNA of the CDR3 is TGCAGTGCGGAACTAGCGGGAGGAACTAGCACAGATACGCAGTATTTT. The chain links TRBV20-1 to TRBJ2-3; the match to TRBD2 covers 12 bases. Germline CDR1 DFQATT, CDR2 SNEGSKA (reference sequence). This CDR3 contains 16 residues. V trimming: 6 bases; J trimming: 0 bases; junction bases outside the gene matches: 7.